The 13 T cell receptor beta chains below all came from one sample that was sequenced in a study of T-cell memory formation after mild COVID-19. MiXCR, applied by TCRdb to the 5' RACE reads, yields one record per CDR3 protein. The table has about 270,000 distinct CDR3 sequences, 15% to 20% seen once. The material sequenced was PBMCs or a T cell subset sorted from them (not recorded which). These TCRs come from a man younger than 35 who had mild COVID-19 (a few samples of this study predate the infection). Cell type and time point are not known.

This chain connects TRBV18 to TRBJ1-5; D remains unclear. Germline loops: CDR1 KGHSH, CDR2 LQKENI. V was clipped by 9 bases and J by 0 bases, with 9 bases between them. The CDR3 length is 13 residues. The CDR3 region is CASSMDSNQPQHF. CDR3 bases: TGTGCCAGTTCCATGGATAGCAATCAGCCCCAGCATTTT.

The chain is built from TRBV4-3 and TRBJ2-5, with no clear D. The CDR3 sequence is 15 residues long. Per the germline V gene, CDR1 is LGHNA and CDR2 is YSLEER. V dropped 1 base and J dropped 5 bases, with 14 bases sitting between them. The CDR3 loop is CASSQGLADEETQYF. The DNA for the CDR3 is TGCGCCAGCAGCCAAGGGCTCGCGGATGAGGAGACCCAGTACTTC.

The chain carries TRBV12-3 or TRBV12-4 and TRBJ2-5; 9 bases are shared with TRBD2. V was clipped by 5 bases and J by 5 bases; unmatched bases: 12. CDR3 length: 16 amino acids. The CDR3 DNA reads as TGTGCCAGCAGTCCCCAGCGGGGGGCAGAGGAGGAGACCCAGTACTTC. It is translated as CASSPQRGAEEETQYF.

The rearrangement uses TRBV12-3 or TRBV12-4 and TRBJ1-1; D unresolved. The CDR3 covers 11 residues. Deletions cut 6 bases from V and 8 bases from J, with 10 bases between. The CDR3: CASSPYGEAFF. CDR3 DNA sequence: TGTGCCAGCAGCCCCTATGGAGAAGCTTTCTTT.

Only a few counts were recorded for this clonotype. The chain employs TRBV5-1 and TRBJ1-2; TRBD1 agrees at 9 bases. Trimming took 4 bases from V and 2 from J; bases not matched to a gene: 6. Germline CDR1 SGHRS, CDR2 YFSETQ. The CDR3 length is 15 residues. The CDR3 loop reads CASSILTGGNYGYTF. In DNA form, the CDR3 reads TGCGCCAGCAGCATATTGACAGGGGGAAACTATGGCTACACCTTC.

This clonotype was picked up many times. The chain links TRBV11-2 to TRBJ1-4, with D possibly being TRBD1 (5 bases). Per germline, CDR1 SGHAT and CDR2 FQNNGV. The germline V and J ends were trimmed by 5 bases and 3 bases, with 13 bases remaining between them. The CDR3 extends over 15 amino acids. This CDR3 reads CASSPSTVPNEKLFF. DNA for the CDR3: TGTGCCAGCAGCCCCTCGACAGTGCCTAATGAAAAACTGTTTTTT. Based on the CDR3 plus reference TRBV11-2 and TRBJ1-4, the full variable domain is EAGVAQSPRYKIIEKRQSVAFWCNPISGHATLYWYQQILGQGPKLLIQFQNNGVVDDSQLPKDRFSAERLKGVDSTLKIQPAKLEDSAVYLCASSPSTVPNEKLFFGSGTQLSVL.

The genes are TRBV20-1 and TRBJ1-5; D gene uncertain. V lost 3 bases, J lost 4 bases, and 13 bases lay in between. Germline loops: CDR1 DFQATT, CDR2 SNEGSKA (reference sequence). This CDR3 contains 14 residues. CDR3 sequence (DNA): TGCAGTGCTAGTCGGCCAGGTGGTAATCAGCCCCAGCATTTT. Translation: CSASRPGGNQPQHF.

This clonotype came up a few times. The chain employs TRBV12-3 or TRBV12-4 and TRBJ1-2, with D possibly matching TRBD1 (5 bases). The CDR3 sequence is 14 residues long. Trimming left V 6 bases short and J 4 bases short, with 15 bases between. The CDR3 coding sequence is TGTGCCAGCAGACCGACAGAGCCGGCCTATGGCTACACCTTC. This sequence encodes CASRPTEPAYGYTF.

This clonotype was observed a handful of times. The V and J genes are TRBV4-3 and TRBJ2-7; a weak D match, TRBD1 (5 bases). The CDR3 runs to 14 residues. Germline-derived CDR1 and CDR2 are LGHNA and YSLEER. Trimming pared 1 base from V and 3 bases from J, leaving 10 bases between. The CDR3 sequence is CASSQGGQGYEQYF. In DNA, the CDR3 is TGCGCCAGCAGCCAAGGTGGGCAGGGCTACGAGCAGTACTTC.

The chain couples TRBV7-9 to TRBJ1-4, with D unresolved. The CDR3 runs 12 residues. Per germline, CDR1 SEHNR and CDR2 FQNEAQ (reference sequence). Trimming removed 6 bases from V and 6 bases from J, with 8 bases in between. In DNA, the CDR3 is TGTGCCAGCAGTTCCCTCGATGAAAAACTGTTTTTT. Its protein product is CASSSLDEKLFF.

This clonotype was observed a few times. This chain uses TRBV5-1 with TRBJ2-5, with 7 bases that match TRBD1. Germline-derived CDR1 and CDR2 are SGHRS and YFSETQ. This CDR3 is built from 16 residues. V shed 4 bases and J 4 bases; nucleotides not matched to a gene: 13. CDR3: CASSGAFRGSTETQYF. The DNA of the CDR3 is TGCGCCAGCAGCGGGGCATTCAGGGGGAGCACAGAGACCCAGTACTTC. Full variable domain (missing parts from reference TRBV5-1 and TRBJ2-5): KAGVTQTPRYLIKTRGQQVTLSCSPISGHRSVSWYQQTPGQGLQFLFEYFSETQRNKGNFPGRFSGRQFSNSRSEMNVSTLELGDSALYLCASSGAFRGSTETQYFGPGTRLLVL.

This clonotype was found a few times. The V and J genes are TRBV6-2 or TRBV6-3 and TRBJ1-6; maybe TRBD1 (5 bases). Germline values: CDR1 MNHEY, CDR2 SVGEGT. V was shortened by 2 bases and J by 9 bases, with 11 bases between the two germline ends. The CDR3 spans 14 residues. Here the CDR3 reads CASSYRQNPSPLHF. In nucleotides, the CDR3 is TGTGCCAGCAGTTACAGACAGAACCCTTCACCCCTCCACTTT.

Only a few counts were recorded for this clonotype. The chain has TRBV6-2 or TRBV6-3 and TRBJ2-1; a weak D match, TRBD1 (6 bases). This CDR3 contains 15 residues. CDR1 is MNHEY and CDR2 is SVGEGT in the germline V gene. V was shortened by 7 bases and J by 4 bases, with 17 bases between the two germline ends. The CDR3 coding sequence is TGTGCCAGCACCACAACCCCCGGACAGTACAATGAGCAGTTCTTC. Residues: CASTTTPGQYNEQFF.